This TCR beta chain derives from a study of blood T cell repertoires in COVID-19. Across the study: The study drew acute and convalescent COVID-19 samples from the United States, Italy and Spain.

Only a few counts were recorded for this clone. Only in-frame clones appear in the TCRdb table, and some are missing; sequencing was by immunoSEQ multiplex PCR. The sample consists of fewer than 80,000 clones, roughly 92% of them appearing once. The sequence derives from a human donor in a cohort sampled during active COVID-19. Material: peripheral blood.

The DNA for the CDR3 is TGTGCCAGTAGTAAGGATGCAGGGCGAGAGACCCAGTACTTC. It codes for CASSKDAGRETQYF. V gene TRBV19 combines with J gene TRBJ2-5, with D possibly matching TRBD1 (5 bases). Germline V gene sequence: CDR1 LNHDA, CDR2 SQIVND (reference sequence). This CDR3 spans 14 amino acids. Trimming shortened V by 4 bases and J by 4 bases, and 13 bases separated the two germline ends.